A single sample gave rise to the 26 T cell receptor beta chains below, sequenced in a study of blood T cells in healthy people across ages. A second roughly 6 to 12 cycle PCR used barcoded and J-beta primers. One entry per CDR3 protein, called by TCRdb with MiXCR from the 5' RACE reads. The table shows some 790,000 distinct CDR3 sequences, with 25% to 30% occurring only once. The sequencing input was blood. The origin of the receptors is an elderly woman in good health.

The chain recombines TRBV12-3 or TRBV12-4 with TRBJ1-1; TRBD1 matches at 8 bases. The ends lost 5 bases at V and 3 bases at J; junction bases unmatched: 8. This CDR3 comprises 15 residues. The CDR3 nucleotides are TGTGCCAGCAGTCCGCAGGGGGCGCGGGACACTGAAGCTTTCTTT. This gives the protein CASSPQGARDTEAFF.

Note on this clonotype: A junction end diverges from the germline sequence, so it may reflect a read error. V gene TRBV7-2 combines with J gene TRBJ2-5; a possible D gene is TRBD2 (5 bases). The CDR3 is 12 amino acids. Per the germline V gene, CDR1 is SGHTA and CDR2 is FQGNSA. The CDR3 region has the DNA TGTGCCGGCAGCCTCGGACTGGAGACCCAGTACTTC. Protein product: CAGSLGLETQYF.

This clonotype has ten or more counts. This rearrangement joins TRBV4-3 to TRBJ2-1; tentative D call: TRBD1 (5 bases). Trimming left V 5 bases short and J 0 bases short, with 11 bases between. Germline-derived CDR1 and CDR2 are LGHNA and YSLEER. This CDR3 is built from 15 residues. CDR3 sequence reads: CASSWGRSSYNEQFF. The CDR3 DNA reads TGCGCCAGCAGCTGGGGCAGGAGCTCCTACAATGAGCAGTTCTTC.

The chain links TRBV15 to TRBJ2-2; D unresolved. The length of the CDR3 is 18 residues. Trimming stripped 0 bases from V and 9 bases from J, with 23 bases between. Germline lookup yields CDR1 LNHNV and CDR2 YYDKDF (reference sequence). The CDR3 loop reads CATSRDAAGWTRSRELFF. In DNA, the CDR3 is TGTGCCACCAGCAGAGACGCCGCAGGATGGACGAGGTCGAGGGAGCTGTTTTTT.

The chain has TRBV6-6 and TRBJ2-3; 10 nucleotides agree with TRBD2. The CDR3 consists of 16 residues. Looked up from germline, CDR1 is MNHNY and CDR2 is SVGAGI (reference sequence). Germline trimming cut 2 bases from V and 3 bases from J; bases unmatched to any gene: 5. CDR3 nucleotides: TGTGCCAGCAGTTACCCTAGCGGGAGAAAGACAGATACGCAGTATTTT. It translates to CASSYPSGRKTDTQYF.

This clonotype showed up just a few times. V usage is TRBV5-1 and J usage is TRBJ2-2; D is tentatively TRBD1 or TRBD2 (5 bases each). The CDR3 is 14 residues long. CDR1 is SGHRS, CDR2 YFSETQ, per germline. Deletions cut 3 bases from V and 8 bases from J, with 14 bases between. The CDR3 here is CASSSEGRAGELFF. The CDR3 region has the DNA TGCGCCAGCAGCTCCGAGGGGAGAGCGGGGGAGCTGTTTTTT.

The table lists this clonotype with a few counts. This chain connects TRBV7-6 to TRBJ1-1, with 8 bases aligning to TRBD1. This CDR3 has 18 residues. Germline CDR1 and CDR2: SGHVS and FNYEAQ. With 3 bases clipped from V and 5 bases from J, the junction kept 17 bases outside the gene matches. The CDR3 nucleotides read TGTGCCAGCAGCTTTAGTAGACAGGGGAAGGAAAGGGGTACTGAAGCTTTCTTT. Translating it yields CASSFSRQGKERGTEAFF.

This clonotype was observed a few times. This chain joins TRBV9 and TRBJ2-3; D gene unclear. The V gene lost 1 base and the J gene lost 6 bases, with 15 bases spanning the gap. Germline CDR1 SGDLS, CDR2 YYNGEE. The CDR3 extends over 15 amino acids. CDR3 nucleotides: TGTGCCAGCAGCGTAAACCCTAGTTCCTCTGATACGCAGTATTTT. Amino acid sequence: CASSVNPSSSDTQYF.

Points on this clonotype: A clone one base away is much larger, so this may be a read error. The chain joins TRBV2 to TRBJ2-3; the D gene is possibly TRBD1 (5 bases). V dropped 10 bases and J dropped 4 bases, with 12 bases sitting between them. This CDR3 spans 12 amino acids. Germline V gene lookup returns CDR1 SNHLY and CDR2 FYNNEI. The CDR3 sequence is CATQETADTQYF. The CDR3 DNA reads TGTGCCACACAGGAGACCGCAGATACGCAGTATTTT.

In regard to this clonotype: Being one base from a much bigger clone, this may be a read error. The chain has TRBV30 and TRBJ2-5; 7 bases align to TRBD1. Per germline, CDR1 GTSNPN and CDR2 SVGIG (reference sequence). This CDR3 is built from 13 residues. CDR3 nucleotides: TGTGCAACGGGACAGAATATTGGATACGATCAGTACTTC. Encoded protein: CATGQNIGYDQYF.

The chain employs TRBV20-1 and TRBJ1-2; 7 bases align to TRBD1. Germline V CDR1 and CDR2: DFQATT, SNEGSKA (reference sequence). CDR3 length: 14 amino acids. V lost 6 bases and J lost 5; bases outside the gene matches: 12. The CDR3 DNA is TGCAGTGCGGGGGAAGACAGGGCGAGGTATGGCTACACCTTC. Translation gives CSAGEDRARYGYTF.

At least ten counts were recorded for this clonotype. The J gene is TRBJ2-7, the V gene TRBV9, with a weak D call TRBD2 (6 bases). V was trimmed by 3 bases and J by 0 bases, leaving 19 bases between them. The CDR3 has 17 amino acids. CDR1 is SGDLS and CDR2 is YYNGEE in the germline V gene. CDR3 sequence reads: CASSGETGLTGSYEQYF. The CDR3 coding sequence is TGTGCCAGCAGCGGAGAAACGGGACTGACGGGCTCCTACGAGCAGTACTTC. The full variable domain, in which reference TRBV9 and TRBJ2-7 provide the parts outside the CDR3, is DSGVTQTPKHLITATGQRVTLRCSPRSGDLSVYWYQQSLDQGLQFLIQYYNGEERAKGNILERFSAQQFPDLHSELNLSSLELGDSALYFCASSGETGLTGSYEQYFGPGTRLTVT.

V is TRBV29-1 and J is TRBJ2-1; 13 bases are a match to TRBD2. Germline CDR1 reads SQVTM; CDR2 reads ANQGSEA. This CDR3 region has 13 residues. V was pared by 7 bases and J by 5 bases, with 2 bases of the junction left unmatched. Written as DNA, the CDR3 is TGCAGCGCCGGACTAGCGGGGGACAATGAGCAGTTCTTC. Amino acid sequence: CSAGLAGDNEQFF.

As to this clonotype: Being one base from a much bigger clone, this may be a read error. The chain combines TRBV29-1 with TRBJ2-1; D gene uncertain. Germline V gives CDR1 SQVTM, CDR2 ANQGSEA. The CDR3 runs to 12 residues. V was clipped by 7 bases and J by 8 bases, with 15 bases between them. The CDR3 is CSARIAGYEQFF. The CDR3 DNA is TGCAGCGCCCGGATTGCAGGTTATGAGCAGTTCTTC.

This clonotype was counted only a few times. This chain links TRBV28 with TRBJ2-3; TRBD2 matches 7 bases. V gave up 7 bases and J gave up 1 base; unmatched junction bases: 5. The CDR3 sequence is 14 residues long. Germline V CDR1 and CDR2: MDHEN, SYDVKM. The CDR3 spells CASKLALGTDTQYF. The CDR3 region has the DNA TGTGCCAGCAAACTAGCGCTCGGCACAGATACGCAGTATTTT.

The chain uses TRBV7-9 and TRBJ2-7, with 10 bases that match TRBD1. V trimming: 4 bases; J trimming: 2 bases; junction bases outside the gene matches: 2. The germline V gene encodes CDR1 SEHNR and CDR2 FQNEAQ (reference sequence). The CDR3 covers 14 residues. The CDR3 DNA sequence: TGTGCCAGCAGCTGCGGGACAGGGGCCTACGAGCAGTACTTC. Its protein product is CASSCGTGAYEQYF.

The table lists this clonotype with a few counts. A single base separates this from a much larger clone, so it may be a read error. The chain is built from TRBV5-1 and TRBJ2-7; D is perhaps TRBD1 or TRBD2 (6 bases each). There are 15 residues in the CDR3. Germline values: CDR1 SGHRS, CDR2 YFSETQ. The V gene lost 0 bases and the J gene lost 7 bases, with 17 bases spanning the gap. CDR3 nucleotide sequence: TGCGCCAGCAGCTTGGTCGGGGGCTTGGACAATGAGCAGTACTTC. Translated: CASSLVGGLDNEQYF.

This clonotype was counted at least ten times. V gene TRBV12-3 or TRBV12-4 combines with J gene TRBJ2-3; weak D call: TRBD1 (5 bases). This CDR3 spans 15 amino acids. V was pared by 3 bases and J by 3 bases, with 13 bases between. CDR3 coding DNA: TGTGCCAGCAGTTTTCAGTCCAGACAGACAGATACGCAGTATTTT. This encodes CASSFQSRQTDTQYF.

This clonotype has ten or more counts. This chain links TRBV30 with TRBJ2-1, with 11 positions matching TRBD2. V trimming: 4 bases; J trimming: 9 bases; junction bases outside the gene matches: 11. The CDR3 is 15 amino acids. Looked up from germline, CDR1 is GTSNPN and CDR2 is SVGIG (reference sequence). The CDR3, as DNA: TGTGCCTGGACGGGGACTAGCGGTTTCATTGGTGAGCAGTTCTTC. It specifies CAWTGTSGFIGEQFF.

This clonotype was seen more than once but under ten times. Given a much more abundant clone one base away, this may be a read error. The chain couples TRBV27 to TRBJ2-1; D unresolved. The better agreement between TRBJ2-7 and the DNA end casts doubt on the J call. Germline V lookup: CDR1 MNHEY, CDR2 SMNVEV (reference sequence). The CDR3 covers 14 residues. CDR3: CASSFSSIYNEQYF. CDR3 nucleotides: TGTGCCAGCAGTTTTTCGAGCATCTACAATGAGCAGTACTTC.

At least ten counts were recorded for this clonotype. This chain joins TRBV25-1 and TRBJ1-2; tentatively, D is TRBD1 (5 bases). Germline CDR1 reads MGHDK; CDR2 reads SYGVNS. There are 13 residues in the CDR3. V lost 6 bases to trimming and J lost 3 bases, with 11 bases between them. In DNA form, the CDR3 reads TGTGCCAGCAGGGGACCTGCGGACTATGGCTACACCTTC. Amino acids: CASRGPADYGYTF.

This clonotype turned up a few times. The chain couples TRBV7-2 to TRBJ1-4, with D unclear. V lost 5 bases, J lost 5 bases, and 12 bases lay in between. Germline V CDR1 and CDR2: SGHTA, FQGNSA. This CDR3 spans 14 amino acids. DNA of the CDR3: TGTGCCAGCAGCCAGACAAGGTTCAATGAAAAACTGTTTTTT. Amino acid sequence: CASSQTRFNEKLFF.

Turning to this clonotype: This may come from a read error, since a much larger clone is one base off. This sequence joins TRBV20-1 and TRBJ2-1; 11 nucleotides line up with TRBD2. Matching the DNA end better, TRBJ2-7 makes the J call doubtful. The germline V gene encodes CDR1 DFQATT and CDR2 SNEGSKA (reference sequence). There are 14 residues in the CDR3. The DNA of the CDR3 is TGCAGTGCTAGGGGGACTAGCGGATACAATGAGCAGTACTTC. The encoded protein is CSARGTSGYNEQYF.

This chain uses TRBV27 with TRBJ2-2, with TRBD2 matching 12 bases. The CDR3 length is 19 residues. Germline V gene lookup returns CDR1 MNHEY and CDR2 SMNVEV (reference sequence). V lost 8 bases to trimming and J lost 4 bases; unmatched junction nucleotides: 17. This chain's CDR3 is CASPETGSQLAGGTGELFF. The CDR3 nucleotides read TGTGCCAGCCCAGAAACAGGAAGTCAACTAGCGGGGGGCACCGGGGAGCTGTTTTTT.

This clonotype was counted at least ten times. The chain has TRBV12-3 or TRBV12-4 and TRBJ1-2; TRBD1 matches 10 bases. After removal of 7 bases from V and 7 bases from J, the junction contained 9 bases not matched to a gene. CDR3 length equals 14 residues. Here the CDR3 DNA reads TGTGCCAGCAAAATAAGACAGGGGGCCAGTGGCTACACCTTC. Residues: CASKIRQGASGYTF.

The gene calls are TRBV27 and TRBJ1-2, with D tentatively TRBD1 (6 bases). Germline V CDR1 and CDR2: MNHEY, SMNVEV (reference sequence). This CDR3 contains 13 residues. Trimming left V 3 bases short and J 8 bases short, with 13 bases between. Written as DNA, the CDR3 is TGTGCCAGCAGTTTCTCGGGTCAGGGGGGCTACACCTTC. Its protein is CASSFSGQGGYTF.